A selection of T cell receptor beta chains follows, all from one sample in a study of CXCR3-negative and CXCR3-positive naive CD8 T cells. TCRdb processed the 5' RACE reads again and assigns one entry to each CDR3 protein, with no DNA. The repertoire table contains some 54,000 distinct CDR3 sequences. Sequenced: naive CXCR3+ CD8+ T cells from blood. These receptors originate from a human donor in good health. Some clones in this sample may be carry-over from other donors' samples. CDR3s include the opening cysteine and the closing phenylalanine or tryptophan.

J: TRBJ1-1
V: TRBV10-2
CDR3: CASSDPTFLNTEAFF

J: TRBJ1-2
V: TRBV29-1
CDR3: CSVRGGYYGYTF

J: TRBJ2-2
V: TRBV6-2/TRBV6-3
CDR3: CATHGGRELFF

J: TRBJ2-2
V: TRBV7-9
CDR3: CASSRHRGLVSGELFF

J: TRBJ2-1
V: TRBV24-1
CDR3: CATSSGTYNEQFF

J: TRBJ2-5
V: TRBV12-3/TRBV12-4
CDR3: CASRTTTGFLETQYF

J: TRBJ2-7
V: TRBV6-5
CDR3: CASSATAPYEQYF

J: TRBJ2-7
V: TRBV7-9
CDR3: CASSHTLTYEQYF

J: TRBJ2-5
V: TRBV2
CDR3: CASSETPPGGETQYF

J: TRBJ2-6
V: TRBV7-8
CDR3: CASSLGSGGDRSGANVLTF

J: TRBJ1-1
V: TRBV11-3
CDR3: CASSLSGTGNTEAFF

J: TRBJ1-2
V: TRBV29-1
CDR3: CSVELPYGYGYTF

J: TRBJ2-5
V: TRBV28
CDR3: CASSFPSGMKTQYF

J: TRBJ2-7
V: TRBV5-1
CDR3: CASSPTGLSYHEQYF

J: TRBJ1-1
V: TRBV27
CDR3: CASSPRDRGMNTEAFF

J: TRBJ1-5
V: TRBV7-6
CDR3: CATLGTNYQPQHF

J: TRBJ2-7
V: TRBV6-5
CDR3: CASNPWNSYEQYF

J: TRBJ1-2
V: TRBV27
CDR3: CASTPRGGVDGYTF

J: TRBJ2-1
V: TRBV27
CDR3: CASSSDSGFSYNEQFF

J: TRBJ2-1
V: TRBV6-2/TRBV6-3
CDR3: CASSFSGLAGETYNEQFF

J: TRBJ2-7
V: TRBV20-1
CDR3: CSAKKTGYYEQYF

J: TRBJ2-6
V: TRBV5-1
CDR3: CASSPTGSGANVLTF

J: TRBJ1-5
V: TRBV7-9
CDR3: CASSQGGPQHF

J: TRBJ2-1
V: TRBV6-5
CDR3: CASSYTQGGSFWQGPYNEQFF

J: TRBJ2-1
V: TRBV20-1
CDR3: CSARGVAGAYNEQFF

J: TRBJ2-2
V: TRBV29-1
CDR3: CSVVLGTGELFF

J: TRBJ2-2
V: TRBV7-9
CDR3: CASLSRGDTGELFF

J: TRBJ1-1
V: TRBV7-9
CDR3: CASSRDTRRAFF

J: TRBJ2-7
V: TRBV29-1
CDR3: CSVLRDSLLSYEQYF

J: TRBJ2-2
V: TRBV7-3
CDR3: CASSLSAGELFF

J: TRBJ1-2
V: TRBV11-2
CDR3: CASSTEDRGVNYGYTF

J: TRBJ1-5
V: TRBV5-4
CDR3: CASSTGQSNQPQHF

J: TRBJ2-1
V: TRBV29-1
CDR3: CSVESGTANNEQFF

J: TRBJ2-7
V: TRBV29-1
CDR3: CSVVITAEQYF

J: TRBJ1-5
V: TRBV6-5
CDR3: CASSYSSLGQPQHF

J: TRBJ1-5
V: TRBV20-1
CDR3: CSASRAGNQPQHF

J: TRBJ2-1
V: TRBV5-5
CDR3: CASSFSMGTEQFF

J: TRBJ2-7
V: TRBV29-1
CDR3: CSARRGNFYEQYF

J: TRBJ2-1
V: TRBV9
CDR3: CASSVEGIPNPYNEQFF

J: TRBJ1-1
V: TRBV20-1
CDR3: CSADQGRETEAFF

J: TRBJ2-1
V: TRBV10-3
CDR3: CAISESAGAWNEQFF

J: TRBJ2-3
V: TRBV20-1
CDR3: CSARDRQGPDTQYF

J: TRBJ2-2
V: TRBV2
CDR3: CASSVLEGGAGELFF

J: TRBJ2-3
V: TRBV10-3
CDR3: CAISESTGLTDTQYF

J: TRBJ2-5
V: TRBV7-2
CDR3: CASSLGTGGRETQYF

J: TRBJ2-7
V: TRBV4-3
CDR3: CASSQEGQATYEQYF

J: TRBJ2-1
V: TRBV6-6
CDR3: CASSQGLEQFF